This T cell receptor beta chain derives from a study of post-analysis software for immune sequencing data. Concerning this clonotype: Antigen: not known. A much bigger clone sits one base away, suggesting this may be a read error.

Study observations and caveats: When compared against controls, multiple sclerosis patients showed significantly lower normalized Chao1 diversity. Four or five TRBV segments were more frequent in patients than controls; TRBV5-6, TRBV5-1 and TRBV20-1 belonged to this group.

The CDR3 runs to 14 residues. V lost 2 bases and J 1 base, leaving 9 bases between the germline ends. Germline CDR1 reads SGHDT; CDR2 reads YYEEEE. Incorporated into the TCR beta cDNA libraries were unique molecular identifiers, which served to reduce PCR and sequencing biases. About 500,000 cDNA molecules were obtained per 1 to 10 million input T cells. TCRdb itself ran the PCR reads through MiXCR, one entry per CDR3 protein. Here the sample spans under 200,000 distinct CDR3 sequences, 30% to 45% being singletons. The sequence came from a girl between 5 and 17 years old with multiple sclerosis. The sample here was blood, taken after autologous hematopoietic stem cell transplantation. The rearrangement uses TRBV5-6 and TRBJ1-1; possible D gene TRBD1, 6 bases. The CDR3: CASSFPGENTEAFF. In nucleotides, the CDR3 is TGTGCCAGCAGCTTCCCAGGGGAGAACACTGAAGCTTTCTTT.